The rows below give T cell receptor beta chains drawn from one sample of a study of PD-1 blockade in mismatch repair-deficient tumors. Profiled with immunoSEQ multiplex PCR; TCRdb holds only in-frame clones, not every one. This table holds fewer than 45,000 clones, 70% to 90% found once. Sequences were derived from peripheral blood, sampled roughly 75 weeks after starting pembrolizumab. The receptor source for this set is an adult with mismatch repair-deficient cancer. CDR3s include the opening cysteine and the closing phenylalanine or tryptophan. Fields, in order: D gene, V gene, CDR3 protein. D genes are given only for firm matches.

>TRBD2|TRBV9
CASSVGASGVNTGELFF
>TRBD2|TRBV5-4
CASSLAAGGRADTQYF
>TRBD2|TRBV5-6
CASSHRLAETNTGELFF
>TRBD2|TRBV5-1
CASSVVSGRAAEQYF
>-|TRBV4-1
CASSLRQDYEQYF
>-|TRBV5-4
CASSFEGSAYEQYF
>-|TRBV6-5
CASSYGGGQGGTQYF
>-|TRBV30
CAWSRGGTDTQYF
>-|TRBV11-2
CASSLGRGGTGELFF
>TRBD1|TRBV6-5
CASSSGTAANQPQHF
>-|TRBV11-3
CASSLMRAGANVLTF
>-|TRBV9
CASSKGGSGNTIYF
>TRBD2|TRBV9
CASSVDAGGSYNEQFF
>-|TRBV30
CAWRRGTSGELFF
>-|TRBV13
CASSQQGFQETQYF
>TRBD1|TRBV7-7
CASSYDRGNEQFF
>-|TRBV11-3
CASSPTGSHEQYF
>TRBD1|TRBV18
CASSGDRAGNTIYF
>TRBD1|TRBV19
CATAGTDTAYEQYF
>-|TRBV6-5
CASSYWGSGYGYTF
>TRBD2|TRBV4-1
CASSHERGSSYNEQFF
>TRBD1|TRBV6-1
CASSEIRDSYTGELFF
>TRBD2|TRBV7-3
CASSLTDGLAGGLYNEQFF
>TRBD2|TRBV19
CASSISGGANNEQFF
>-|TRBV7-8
CASSPSPSSDNEQFF
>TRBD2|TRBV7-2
CASSSGLAVDTQYF
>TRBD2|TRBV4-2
CASSQEGLAGTYNEQFF
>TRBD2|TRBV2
CASKWASGRVSTGELFF
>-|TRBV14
CASSLTDTQYF
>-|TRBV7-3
CASSPQAGSRASTDTQYF
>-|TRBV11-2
CASSLGGRQNYGYTF
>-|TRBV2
CASSEDSSLAQYF
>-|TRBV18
CASSPLDRTNYGYTF
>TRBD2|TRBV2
CASSASGGPSETQYF
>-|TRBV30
CAWSVNSNEKLFF
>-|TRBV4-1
CASSQAQRRRDTQYF
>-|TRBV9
CASSVDSAANTGELFF
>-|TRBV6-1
CASSEKVGGYTF
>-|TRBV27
CASSHYGEPRDGYTF
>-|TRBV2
CASSLRGREAGELFF
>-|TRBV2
CASTLGQTRYGYTF
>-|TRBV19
CASSIPKGSSTEAFF
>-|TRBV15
CATSRDWEGGTEAFF
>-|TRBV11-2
CASSPPDRETQYF
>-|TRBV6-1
CASSEKRTWSSYEQYF
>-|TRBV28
CASSLIWPGEDIVNEQFF
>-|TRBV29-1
CSVQGGDQYF
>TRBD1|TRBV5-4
CASSPSGTASYEQYF
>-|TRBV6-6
CASSWEGLNTEAFF
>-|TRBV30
CAWSKQLSSGNTIYF
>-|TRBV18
CASSPRRGEAFF
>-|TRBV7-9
CASSLVAAPGEEQFF
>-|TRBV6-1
CASSEQGSSINQPQHF
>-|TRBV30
CAWKQGSTYEQYF
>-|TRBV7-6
CASSLLGELQETQYF
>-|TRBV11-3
CASSPVGVHGGYTF
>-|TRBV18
CASSPTGLNTEAFF
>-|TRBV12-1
CASSWGLDTIYF
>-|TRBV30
CAWSKSGLRGDIQYF